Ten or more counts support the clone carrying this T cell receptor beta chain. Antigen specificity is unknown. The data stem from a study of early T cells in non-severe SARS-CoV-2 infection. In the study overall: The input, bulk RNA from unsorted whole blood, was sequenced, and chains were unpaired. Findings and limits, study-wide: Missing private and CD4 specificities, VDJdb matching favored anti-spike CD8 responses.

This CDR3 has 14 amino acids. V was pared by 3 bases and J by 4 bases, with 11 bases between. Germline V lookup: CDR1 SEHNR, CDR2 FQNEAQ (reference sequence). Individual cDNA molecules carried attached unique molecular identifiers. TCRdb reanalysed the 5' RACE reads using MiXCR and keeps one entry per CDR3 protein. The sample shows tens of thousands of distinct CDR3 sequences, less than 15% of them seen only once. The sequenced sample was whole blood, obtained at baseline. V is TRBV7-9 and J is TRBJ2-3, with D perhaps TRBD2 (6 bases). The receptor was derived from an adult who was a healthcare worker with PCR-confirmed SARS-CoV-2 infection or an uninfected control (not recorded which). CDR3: CASSFLGLSDTQYF. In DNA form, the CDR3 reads TGTGCCAGCAGCTTTTTGGGACTCTCAGATACGCAGTATTTT.